The source of this T cell receptor beta chain is a study of shared clonotypes between healthy human individuals (dated by TCRdb to the early 2020s). In terms of the full investigation: The cohort included a few men and a couple of women between 18 and 49 years of age. Per donor, three plates each were used for CD4 naive and CD4 memory, two for CD8 naive, and one for CD8 memory. The study deeply sequenced blood TCR repertoires of 5 or 6 healthy adults to estimate repertoire size and the extent of clonotype sharing between individuals. Different laboratories and diverse techniques were used to prepare libraries and sequence TCR repertoires, to increase sequencing depth and limit assay-specific biases. Leukapheresis yielded between about 0.85 and 9 billion PBMCs per donor.

CD8 naive samples consisted of CD45RO-negative cells that were positively selected for CCR7, yielding a CD45RA+CCR7+ population without TemRA cells. Donors were healthy HIV-negative adults with no recently reported acute infections or vaccinations. Every donor was a Caucasian adult living in Nashville, Tennessee, USA. After blood collection by leukapheresis, PBMCs were isolated using Ficoll-Histopaque density gradient centrifugation and then cryopreserved in the vapor phase of liquid nitrogen. Purity and quantity of every magnetically sorted T cell population were checked by analytical flow cytometry. Each sorted fraction had its genomic DNA isolated and then quantified by UV absorbance on a Nanodrop 2000c. TCR CDR3 regions were amplified from genomic DNA by multiplex PCR using the deep immunoSEQ assay. Genomic DNA extracted from each cell subset was distributed evenly over all wells of several immunoSEQ 96-well plates, and each plate served as one replicate. Each replicate PCR for sorted subsets received approximately 220 ng genomic DNA, equal to roughly 33,000 T cell genomes. Purified libraries were quantified with a Qubit 3.0 fluorometer, sized on a Bioanalyzer 2100, and re-quantified with the KAPA Library Quantification kit. A separate single-read 150-cycle Illumina NextSeq 550 flow cell was used to sequence each immunoSEQ 96-well plate. From the authors' description of their analysis: Because the immunoSEQ output held only junctional sequences and lacked quality scores, the filtering could not match the filtering applied to full-length reads. To assign V/J genes and CDR3, sequences were annotated using PyIR, a Python wrapper for IgBLAST v1.9, with IMGT germline references. Reads with weak V/J assignments (E-value above 1e-6), missing CDR3, stop codons, out-of-frame junctions, or ambiguous translated residues were removed. V3J clonotypes were defined by identical inferred V gene, J gene, and CDR3 amino acid sequence. Percentage overlap between repertoires was calculated by dividing the number of shared unique clonotypes by the size of the smaller repertoire. Repertoire richness was assessed with RTK rarefaction, the Chao1 estimator, and Recon v2.1 estimates of unobserved clonotypes. Generation probabilities were computed with OLGA for all TCRbeta clonotypes obtained by the gDNA method from a handful of donors. This is the immuneACCESS table as TCRdb keeps it, with only in-frame sequences that have V and J called. A part of the clones is gone; compared with another copy, unresolved V genes explain less than half, and the rest is unexplained. V and J calls and clone size are copied from that table; D and trimming were computed from the DNA. The table for this sample lists over 2 million clones; less than 95% of them were counted only once. The ten biggest clones cover 1.1% of the sample.

Notes on this clone: Its binding antigen is unknown. No clone much larger than this one lies a single base away; base qualities are absent.

The CDR3, from cysteine to phenylalanine, totals 13 residues. Solely the CDR3 DNA is kept, with 39 bases framed from the first base. According to the germline V gene, CDR1 reads MDHEN and CDR2 reads SYDVKM. Trimmed from V: 4 bases; trimmed from J: 6 bases; junction bases lacking a gene match: 3. The paper's findings and limits, for the study overall: Naive subsets generally had larger estimated clonotype richness than memory subsets did. Only blood was sampled, and tissue TCR repertoires likely differ from those in blood. When a few donors were compared, the shared fraction of clonotypes was around 5% for naive CD4, roughly 3.4% for naive CD8, 2.3% for memory CD4, and 0.4% for memory CD8. Even with the large sequencing depth, rarefaction of the sorted-subset datasets indicated that sequencing was incomplete. Because the study included a small number of donors, the genetic and exposure-history diversity represented was limited. Higher generation probabilities were observed for clonotypes shared by all four sorted-subset donors than for non-shared clonotypes. Based on pairwise subsampling, the degree of clonotype sharing among donors was expected to be affected by sequencing depth.

The chain links TRBV28 with TRBJ2-4, and TRBD2 aligns with 7 junction nucleotides. The sequence derives from a man younger than 35 in good health. Specimen: naive CD8+ T cells sorted from blood. This specimen's cell subset or site label, per the study, means: CD45RA+CCR7+. The bases read TGTGCCAGCAGTTGGCGGGAGCTAAACATTCAGTACTTC. This translates into CASSWRELNIQYF.